This T cell receptor (beta chain) was found in a study of cytomegalovirus exposure and HLA in healthy donors. Looking at the study overall: Findings of an earlier analysis included roughly 110 million unique TCR beta sequences from some 180 million T cells. Study-level points and caveats: Analyzed later, most CMV-associated TCR beta chains appeared HLA-restricted. Being productive about 87% or about 30% of the time was typical of most TCR beta V segments in an earlier analysis.

The germline gives CDR1 SGHTA, CDR2 FQGNSA. The CDR3 consists of 15 residues. V trimming: 5 bases; J trimming: 8 bases; junction bases outside the gene matches: 10. The donors gave bone marrow, and they were healthy. Points on this clone: Its antigen is not identified.

PCR used 60 Vbeta primers and 13 Jbeta primers. The repertoire was sequenced with immunoSEQ multiplex PCR; TCRdb's copy has only in-frame clones and lacks some. The repertoire table contains fewer than 75,000 clones. V and J are TRBV7-2 and TRBJ2-1; 9 bases line up with TRBD2. Sequencing was carried out using PBMCs. The origin of this receptor is a boy between 10 and 17 years old in good health and CMV-seronegative. The CDR3 region has the DNA TGTGCCAGCAGCACAAGCGGGAGGCCCGGGGATGAGCAGTTCTTC. Encoded protein: CASSTSGRPGDEQFF. Full variable domain (remainder filled in from reference TRBV7-2 and TRBJ2-1): GAGVSQSPSNKVTEKGKDVELRCDPISGHTALYWYRQSLGQGLEFLIYFQGNSAPDKSGLPSDRFSAERTGGSVSTLTIQRTQQEDSAVYLCASSTSGRPGDEQFFGPGTRLTVL.